Here is one TCR beta chain with its context. This clonotype came up a few times. It lacks a known antigen. No base quality values were provided; no much bigger clone lies one nucleotide off. Libraries were made using 5' RACE. The second PCR ran for roughly 7 to 12 cycles and used a J-beta primer mix along with a sample-barcoded 5' primer. A template-switch 5' adaptor carrying 12 random nucleotides introduced a unique molecular identifier onto each TCR beta cDNA molecule. Each sample yielded at least 3 million CDR3-containing paired-end reads. The Mint cDNA synthesis kit, primed by a TRBC-specific oligonucleotide, was used to synthesize first-strand cDNA from all RNA. After uracil-DNA glycosylase treatment, a first 18-cycle PCR used universal primers M1SS and BC2_uni_R on all cDNA. From the authors' description of their analysis: For normalization, 1 million high-quality reads, each with a distinct molecular identifier, were randomly selected from each sample. Instead of being binned into consensus sequences, reads that shared molecular identifiers were thrown out. CDR3 identification, clonotype clustering and error correction used MiTCR with a Q25 quality threshold and the strictest error-elimination algorithm. A nonparametric unseen species model with Euler transformation was used to estimate lower-bound total TCR beta diversity. TCRdb trimmed the raw reads at Q25, called clones with MiXCR and kept productive beta chains. Rows matching on CDR3 protein sequence are summarized as one entry with the most common DNA and genes. The V and J calls were determined by TCRdb, not by the authors. For this sample the table gives 1.8 million or so distinct CDR3 sequences, of which approximately 40% were detected only once. Jointly, the top ten make up under 30% of the sample.

The sample is drawn from a study of blood T cells in healthy people across ages (dated by TCRdb to between 2015 and 2017). With regard to the full study: Template switching captured roughly one uniquely barcoded TCR beta cDNA molecule per two T cells in model experiments. Age-related changes in TCR beta repertoire diversity were measured in the study by deep sequencing normalized with unique cDNA molecular identifiers. The donors were divided into four age groups: young (average around 17 years), middle-aged (roughly 40), aged (about 60) and long-lived (roughly 86). Donors of different ages were randomly distributed across sequencing lanes to avoid experimental bias. For two donors (one aged 18 to 29 and one aged 80 or older), the study analyzed two additional independent replicas of 1 million unique cDNA reads from the same blood draw.

Paper-wide results and their limitations: As age increased, observed TCR beta diversity per million T cells dropped in a roughly linear way, and a significant reduction was already evident by age roughly 40. Conclusive comparison of naive and antigen-experienced compartments was prevented by the profiling of bulk unsorted PBMCs. Compared with the aged group, the long-lived group had more naive CD4+ T cells, fewer expanded clones and increased TCR diversity, a pattern suggesting age selection. Because donor CMV infection status was unknown, age-related changes in expanded clonotypes were potentially confounded. Observed TCR beta diversity correlated strongly with the percentage of naive T cells measured by flow cytometry. Estimates of total diversity based on one million sequenced T cells were considered lower bounds and underestimates.

Systemically healthy Caucasian individuals from Russia, some 36 in total and aged roughly 6 to 100 years, were included as donors. Each donor gave ten milliliters of peripheral blood, collected into EDTA-treated Vacutainer tubes. Ficoll-Paque density-gradient centrifugation was used to isolate PBMCs, with at least 7 million obtained per sample. Total RNA was extracted from PBMCs with Trizol reagent, with at least 6 micrograms obtained per sample. The percentages of naive CD45RAhigh/CD27high T cells were determined by flow cytometry on a PBMC aliquot from every donor. From the cysteine through the phenylalanine, the CDR3 covers 15 amino acids. The entry retains the CDR3 DNA only, 45 bases that are in frame from base 1. The germline V gene (reference sequence) specifies MNHNY as CDR1 and SVGAGI as CDR2. V and J are trimmed by 2 bases and 4 bases, and the gene matches miss 4 bases of the junction.

The rearrangement combines TRBV6-6 with TRBJ2-3; 9 junctional bases match TRBD2. The clonotype comes from a human donor in good health. Sample: blood. The CDR3 region: CASSYGAGGPDTQYF. The base sequence is TGTGCCAGCAGTTACGGGGCGGGGGGGCCAGATACGCAGTATTTT.